Each of the 28 T cell receptor beta chains below was sequenced from the same sample in a study of response to subunit inactivated influenza vaccine. TCRdb re-called the RT-PCR reads with MiXCR, one entry per CDR3 protein. The repertoire holds about 520,000 distinct CDR3 sequences, about 25% seen once, with 1.5% to 2% in the top ten. The sequencing used CD4+ T cells sorted from PBMCs, collected around 5 days after vaccination. These receptor sequences come from a middle-aged man who received an inactivated influenza vaccine.

This chain joins TRBV27 and TRBJ1-5, with TRBD1 as a possible D gene (5 bases). Per germline, CDR1 MNHEY and CDR2 SMNVEV (reference sequence). V gave up 5 bases and J gave up 3 bases, with 17 bases separating them. This CDR3 has 16 amino acids. The CDR3 loop reads CASSPPSRQNNQPQHF. CDR3 nucleotides: TGTGCCAGCAGTCCCCCCAGTCGACAGAACAATCAGCCCCAGCATTTT.

This clonotype was recorded a few times. The chain couples TRBV6-1 to TRBJ2-3; 7 nucleotides line up with TRBD2. Looked up from germline, CDR1 is MNHNS and CDR2 is SASEGT. V trimming: 4 bases; J trimming: 3 bases; junction bases outside the gene matches: 4. The CDR3 runs to 14 residues. The CDR3 nucleotides are TGTGCCAGCAGTGGTGGGGGGGGAACAGATACGCAGTATTTT. Translated: CASSGGGGTDTQYF.

There are many counts of this clonotype. The V gene is TRBV7-9, the J gene TRBJ2-5; a possible D gene is TRBD2 (5 bases). The CDR3 has 14 amino acids. V shed 5 bases and J shed 5 bases, with 15 bases lying between them. The germline gives CDR1 SEHNR, CDR2 FQNEAQ (reference sequence). CDR3 sequence (DNA): TGTGCCAGCAGCCCGTCTCCGGACTGGGAGACCCAGTACTTC. Translating gives CASSPSPDWETQYF.

The chain couples TRBV7-9 to TRBJ2-1, with 8 bases that match TRBD1. Germline assignment: CDR1 SEHNR and CDR2 FQNEAQ (reference sequence). With 1 base clipped from V and 4 bases from J, the junction kept 9 bases outside the gene matches. The CDR3 spans 17 residues. The CDR3 region is CASSLVPQGARYNEQFF. CDR3 in DNA: TGTGCCAGCAGCTTAGTCCCCCAGGGGGCGCGTTACAATGAGCAGTTCTTC.

This clonotype was observed many times. This chain links TRBV7-2 with TRBJ2-5, with 16 bases aligning to TRBD2. V gave up 0 bases and J gave up 1 base; unmatched junction bases: 2. This CDR3 contains 18 residues. The germline V gene encodes CDR1 SGHTA and CDR2 FQGNSA. CDR3 sequence (DNA): TGTGCCAGCAGCTTAGCCGGGACTAGCGGGGGGGCCCAAGAGACCCAGTACTTC. Encoded protein: CASSLAGTSGGAQETQYF.

The rearrangement uses TRBV12-3 or TRBV12-4 and TRBJ1-2; TRBD1 is a possible D gene (6 bases). V was clipped by 7 bases and J by 4 bases, with 19 bases between them. The CDR3 is made up of 15 amino acids. The CDR3 sequence: CASKATGRGTYGYTF. DNA for the CDR3: TGTGCCAGCAAGGCTACGGGGAGGGGGACCTATGGCTACACCTTC.

A remark on this clonotype: A much larger clone sits a single nucleotide away, making a read error possible. This chain uses TRBV20-1 with TRBJ2-7, with D perhaps matching TRBD2 (6 bases). The V end lost 3 bases, the J end lost 2 bases, and 17 bases lay between the germline ends. Per the germline V gene, CDR1 is DFQATT and CDR2 is SNEGSKA (reference sequence). The CDR3 runs 15 residues. The CDR3 protein is CSASQRESTTYEQYF. The CDR3 nucleotides read TGCAGTGCTAGCCAACGGGAGTCAACGACCTACGAGCAGTACTTC.

This rearrangement joins TRBV5-1 to TRBJ2-2; D unresolved. Trimming stripped 4 bases from V and 6 bases from J, with 7 bases between. The V gene's germline CDR1 is SGHRS and CDR2 YFSETQ. The CDR3 length is 12 residues. The CDR3 DNA reads TGCGCCAGCAGCCAGAGTGCCGGGGAGCTGTTTTTT. Protein product: CASSQSAGELFF.

In its sample, this clonotype was seen a few times. The rearrangement joins TRBV4-2 to TRBJ2-1; 8 nucleotides match TRBD2. Germline V gives CDR1 LGHNA, CDR2 YNFKEQ. The CDR3 runs 15 residues. J gave up 5 bases and V 3 bases, and 6 bases lay outside the gene matches. CDR3 nucleotides: TGTGCCAGCAGCCACAACGGACTAGCCGACAATGAGCAGTTCTTC. Protein: CASSHNGLADNEQFF.

Only a few counts were recorded for this clonotype. This chain connects TRBV7-8 to TRBJ2-1; 9 bases map to TRBD2. V lost 0 bases and J lost 10; bases outside the gene matches: 10. Germline V gene sequence: CDR1 SGHVS, CDR2 FQNEAQ. CDR3 size: 16 residues. The CDR3 bases are TGTGCCAGCAGCTTAGCTAGCGGGGGCCTCTCTGGAGAGCAGTTCTTC. Protein sequence: CASSLASGGLSGEQFF. Drawing the rest from reference TRBV7-8 and TRBJ2-1, the complete variable domain is GAGVSQSPRYKVAKRGQDVALRCDPISGHVSLFWYQQALGQGPEFLTYFQNEAQLDKSGLPSDRFFAERPEGSVSTLKIQRTQQEDSAVYLCASSLASGGLSGEQFFGPGTRLTVL.

The count of this clonotype is one. This chain links TRBV7-8 with TRBJ2-2; unclear D gene. V was shortened by 5 bases and J by 3 bases, with 13 bases between the two germline ends. CDR1 is SGHVS, CDR2 FQNEAQ, per germline. The CDR3 has 15 residues. CDR3 sequence (DNA): TGTGCCAGCAGCCAAAACGGTCGGGACACCGGGGAGCTGTTTTTT. Its protein product is CASSQNGRDTGELFF.

This clonotype was counted between two and nine times. The rearrangement joins TRBV12-3 or TRBV12-4 to TRBJ2-5; D uncertain. The V end lost 3 bases, the J end lost 4 bases, and 9 bases lay between the germline ends. This CDR3 is 13 amino acids long. The CDR3 DNA is TGTGCCAGCAGTTTGAGCACGGCAGAGACCCAGTACTTC. It translates to CASSLSTAETQYF.

V and J are TRBV29-1 and TRBJ2-7; no clear D. Trimming shortened V by 3 bases and J by 2 bases, and 14 bases separated the two germline ends. This CDR3 comprises 14 residues. From germline, CDR1 is SQVTM and CDR2 ANQGSEA. Written as DNA, the CDR3 is TGCAGCGTTGATTCCGCGGATCCCCCCTACGAGCAGTACTTC. The encoded protein is CSVDSADPPYEQYF.

This clonotype was recorded a few times. The V and J genes are TRBV12-3 or TRBV12-4 and TRBJ2-7, with 7 nucleotides matching TRBD2. The CDR3 totals 14 residues. Trimming at V came to 6 bases and at J to 4 bases, leaving 9 bases not matched to a gene. CDR3 sequence (DNA): TGTGCCAGCAGAGTTGGGAGGGCTGGGTACGAGCAGTACTTC. This gives the protein CASRVGRAGYEQYF.

This clonotype was detected many times. One junction end disagrees with the germline gene, perhaps due to a read error. The rearrangement links TRBV7-3 to TRBJ2-1, with D hard to call. The CDR3 covers 13 residues. The V gene's germline CDR1 is SGHTA and CDR2 FQGTGA. This chain's CDR3 is CASSLTSYNEQFF. CDR3 nucleotide sequence: TGCGCCAGCAGCTTGACTTCCTACAATGAGCAGTTCTTC.

This chain links TRBV20-1 with TRBJ1-5; D ambiguous. Germline V lookup: CDR1 DFQATT, CDR2 SNEGSKA (reference sequence). Deletions cut 0 bases from V and 3 bases from J, with 12 bases between. The CDR3 sequence is 15 residues long. The CDR3 DNA reads as TGCAGTGCTAGAGATTGGGGTTCCTTCAATCAGCCCCAGCATTTT. It encodes CSARDWGSFNQPQHF.

This sequence joins TRBV20-1 and TRBJ2-6; TRBD2 is a possible D gene (5 bases). CDR3 size: 14 residues. V was trimmed by 6 bases and J by 2 bases, leaving 11 bases between them. CDR1 DFQATT and CDR2 SNEGSKA come from the germline V gene (reference sequence). The CDR3 spells CSAPRGTGANVLTF. The DNA for the CDR3 is TGCAGTGCCCCCCGAGGGACTGGGGCCAACGTCCTGACTTTC.

This chain joins TRBV5-1 and TRBJ2-5, with D perhaps matching TRBD2 (5 bases). This CDR3 is built from 15 residues. The germline gives CDR1 SGHRS, CDR2 YFSETQ. The V end lost 0 bases, the J end lost 1 base, and 10 bases lay between the germline ends. The CDR3 DNA reads as TGCGCCAGCAGCTTGGCTACGGGATTCCAAGAGACCCAGTACTTC. Translating gives CASSLATGFQETQYF. Based on the CDR3 plus reference TRBV5-1 and TRBJ2-5, the full variable domain is KAGVTQTPRYLIKTRGQQVTLSCSPISGHRSVSWYQQTPGQGLQFLFEYFSETQRNKGNFPGRFSGRQFSNSRSEMNVSTLELGDSALYLCASSLATGFQETQYFGPGTRLLVL.

Only a few counts were recorded for this clonotype. The chain's CDR3 is CASSSMLGAGAHNEQFF. The CDR3 bases are TGTGCCAGCAGTTCCATGCTGGGGGCGGGAGCCCACAATGAGCAGTTCTTC. The chain couples TRBV28 to TRBJ2-1; tentatively, D is TRBD2 (7 bases). The CDR3 runs 17 residues. Trimming removed 4 bases at V and 5 bases at J, with 21 bases between. Per germline, CDR1 MDHEN and CDR2 SYDVKM.

In nucleotides, the CDR3 is TGTGCCAGCAGTCTCCGCGATCCAGGGTCGGGATCACCCCTCCACTTT. The encoded protein is CASSLRDPGSGSPLHF. The chain is built from TRBV6-1 and TRBJ1-6; perhaps TRBD1 as D (5 bases). The CDR3 runs 16 residues. Trimming shortened V by 5 bases and J by 10 bases, and 21 bases separated the two germline ends. Germline V gene data show CDR1 as MNHNS and CDR2 as SASEGT.

This clonotype was recorded a few times. J is TRBJ1-1 and V is TRBV20-1; 7 positions agree with TRBD1. Germline V gene lookup returns CDR1 DFQATT and CDR2 SNEGSKA (reference sequence). The CDR3 is made up of 11 amino acids. J lost 10 bases, V lost 6 bases, and 8 bases had no gene match. CDR3 sequence reads: CSARWEGAAFF. The CDR3 DNA reads TGCAGTGCCCGATGGGAGGGGGCAGCTTTCTTT.

This clonotype has just a few counts. The chain combines TRBV5-1 with TRBJ2-1; D unclear. The CDR3 spans 14 residues. Trimming pared 4 bases from V and 8 bases from J, leaving 16 bases between. Germline V gives CDR1 SGHRS, CDR2 YFSETQ. As DNA, the CDR3 is TGCGCCAGCAGCCCGCCGGGCTCAGGCTATGAGCAGTTCTTC. Its protein product is CASSPPGSGYEQFF.

This clonotype was recorded a few times. The CDR3 coding sequence is TGTGCCATCAGTGTAGGGCGCACCGGGGAGCTGTTTTTT. Amino acids: CAISVGRTGELFF. This chain links TRBV10-3 with TRBJ2-2; no clear D gene. This CDR3 is built from 13 residues. V was shortened by 4 bases and J by 4 bases, with 7 bases between the two germline ends. CDR1 ENHRY and CDR2 SYGVKD come from the germline V gene.

This rearrangement joins TRBV5-6 to TRBJ2-3; D might be TRBD2 (6 bases). The germline gives CDR1 SGHDT, CDR2 YYEEEE. The CDR3 spans 16 residues. V was cut by 3 bases and J by 2 bases, with 16 bases left in between. The CDR3 sequence is CASSSTLGGFTDTQYF. CDR3 nucleotides: TGTGCCAGCAGCTCAACACTCGGGGGATTCACAGATACGCAGTATTTT.

The CDR3, as DNA: TGTGCCATCAGTGAGTCGCGGACTCGGAATTCACCCCTCCACTTT. This encodes CAISESRTRNSPLHF. The chain combines TRBV10-3 with TRBJ1-6, with no clear D. V was trimmed by 0 bases and J by 7 bases, leaving 10 bases between them. Germline V lookup: CDR1 ENHRY, CDR2 SYGVKD. This CDR3 has 15 residues.

The rearrangement joins TRBV7-2 to TRBJ1-2, with 9 positions matching TRBD1. CDR3 length: 15 amino acids. The germline V gene encodes CDR1 SGHTA and CDR2 FQGNSA. Trimming cost V 4 bases and J 7 bases; bases outside gene matches: 10. CDR3 residues: CASSWKQGALGGYTF. The CDR3, as DNA: TGTGCCAGCAGCTGGAAACAGGGGGCGTTGGGTGGCTACACCTTC.

This clonotype was recorded a few times. CDR3 sequence: CSAGSLKGQETQYF. The CDR3 DNA sequence: TGCAGTGCGGGTAGTTTGAAGGGGCAAGAGACCCAGTACTTC. This rearrangement joins TRBV20-1 to TRBJ2-5; D is perhaps TRBD1 (5 bases). Germline-derived CDR1 and CDR2 are DFQATT and SNEGSKA (reference sequence). There are 14 residues in the CDR3. V lost 6 bases, J lost 2 bases, and 16 bases lay in between.

This sequence joins TRBV5-1 and TRBJ2-6, with D unclear. The CDR3 spans 21 residues. Germline V CDR1 and CDR2: SGHRS, YFSETQ. Trimming shortened V by 3 bases and J by 1 base, and 26 bases separated the two germline ends. CDR3 in DNA: TGCGCCAGCAGCTACATGCCATCAACTGCGGCTCCCTTGTCTGGGGCCAACGTCCTGACTTTC. It encodes CASSYMPSTAAPLSGANVLTF.